This entry lists 27 T cell receptor beta chains sequenced from one sample in a study of cytomegalovirus exposure and HLA in healthy donors. The study ran its PCR with 60 Vbeta and 13 Jbeta primers. Sequenced by immunoSEQ multiplex PCR; TCRdb stores in-frame clones only, minus some. The sample contains about 100,000 clones, 65% to 80% of which appear only once. Sample: PBMCs. These TCRs come from a woman in her forties in good health and CMV-seronegative.

The CDR3 reads CASSLPRTSGQETQYF. The CDR3 coding sequence is TGTGCCAGCAGCTTGCCACGGACTAGCGGTCAAGAGACCCAGTACTTC. The chain has TRBV7-9 and TRBJ2-5, with 10 bases matching TRBD2. The CDR3 contains 16 residues. Trimming at V came to 3 bases and at J to 2 bases, leaving 6 bases not matched to a gene. Germline CDR1 reads SEHNR; CDR2 reads FQNEAQ (reference sequence).

The table lists this clone with a few counts. The V and J genes are TRBV30 and TRBJ2-5; TRBD1 might be the D (7 bases). Germline V gene sequence: CDR1 GTSNPN, CDR2 SVGIG (reference sequence). V lost 4 bases and J lost 5, with 8 bases in between. The length of the CDR3 is 11 residues. The CDR3, as DNA: TGTGCCTGGACAGGGGGGGAGACCCAGTACTTC. It codes for CAWTGGETQYF.

This chain joins TRBV6-1 and TRBJ2-7; 10 nucleotides align to TRBD2. Per the germline V gene, CDR1 is MNHNS and CDR2 is SASEGT. V lost 3 bases to trimming and J lost 4 bases; unmatched junction nucleotides: 6. The CDR3 consists of 15 residues. CDR3 nucleotide sequence: TGTGCCAGCAGTGACCCTAGCGGGGGTTCTTACGAGCAGTACTTC. Its protein is CASSDPSGGSYEQYF.

Only a few counts were recorded for this clone. This rearrangement joins TRBV7-9 to TRBJ1-2; tentatively, D is TRBD1 (6 bases). Germline V CDR1 and CDR2: SEHNR, FQNEAQ (reference sequence). This CDR3 comprises 15 residues. V was trimmed by 4 bases and J by 0 bases, leaving 12 bases between them. The CDR3 sequence is CASSYRTEANYGYTF. The DNA of the CDR3 is TGTGCCAGCAGCTATAGGACAGAAGCTAACTATGGCTACACCTTC. The entire variable domain, with the rest obtained from reference TRBV7-9 and TRBJ1-2, is as follows: DTGVSQNPRHKITKRGQNVTFRCDPISEHNRLYWYRQTLGQGPEFLTYFQNEAQLEKSRLLSDRFSAERPKGSFSTLEIQRTEQGDSAMYLCASSYRTEANYGYTFGSGTRLTVV.

This chain uses TRBV10-3 with TRBJ2-3, with D tentatively TRBD1 (5 bases). CDR1 ENHRY and CDR2 SYGVKD come from the germline V gene. V was trimmed by 2 bases and J by 2 bases, leaving 8 bases between them. The CDR3 extends over 14 amino acids. The CDR3 is CAISEDRFTDTQYF. DNA of the CDR3: TGTGCCATCAGTGAGGACAGATTCACAGATACGCAGTATTTT.

This clone was detected a few times. This chain uses TRBV7-9 with TRBJ2-3; 10 nucleotides agree with TRBD2. CDR3 size: 17 residues. V was clipped by 1 base and J by 0 bases; unmatched bases: 4. Germline CDR1 and CDR2: SEHNR and FQNEAQ (reference sequence). CDR3 in amino acids: CASSLGTSGQSTDTQYF. DNA for the CDR3: TGTGCCAGCAGCTTAGGGACTAGCGGCCAGAGCACAGATACGCAGTATTTT.

The chain recombines TRBV9 with TRBJ2-6; D is undetermined. The CDR3 is made up of 17 amino acids. Trimming pared 0 bases from V and 0 bases from J, leaving 10 bases between. The germline CDR1 and CDR2 sequences are SGDLS and YYNGEE. CDR3: CASSVVQVASGANVLTF. DNA of the CDR3: TGTGCCAGCAGCGTAGTTCAGGTGGCCTCTGGGGCCAACGTCCTGACTTTC.

The chain carries TRBV7-6 and TRBJ2-3; 12 nucleotides align to TRBD2. The CDR3 has 17 amino acids. Germline CDR1 reads SGHVS; CDR2 reads FNYEAQ. The ends lost 3 bases at V and 6 bases at J; junction bases unmatched: 10. CDR3 nucleotides: TGTGCCAGCAGCTTGTCTAGCGGGGGGGCGCCCACTGATACGCAGTATTTT. It encodes CASSLSSGGAPTDTQYF.

The chain has TRBV30 and TRBJ1-4, with unresolved D. The length of the CDR3 is 11 residues. CDR1 and CDR2 (germline): GTSNPN, SVGIG (reference sequence). The CDR3 loop reads CAVRANEKLFF. Written as DNA, the CDR3 is TGTGCTGTACGGGCTAATGAAAAACTGTTTTTT.

This clone showed up just a few times. The chain employs TRBV27 and TRBJ1-5; D is uncertain. V gave up 2 bases and J gave up 4 bases, with 6 bases separating them. The CDR3 runs 13 residues. The germline gives CDR1 MNHEY, CDR2 SMNVEV (reference sequence). The CDR3 DNA reads as TGTGCCAGCAGTTTAAGGGAGAATCAGCCCCAGCATTTT. It translates to CASSLRENQPQHF.

This clone turned up a few times. The gene calls are TRBV6-1 and TRBJ1-4; 8 positions match TRBD1. With V trimmed by 6 bases and J by 5 bases, 2 bases remained unmatched. CDR1 MNHNS and CDR2 SASEGT come from the germline V gene. CDR3 length: 13 residues. CDR3 residues: CASSRGRNEKLFF. The CDR3 DNA follows: TGTGCCAGCAGCAGGGGGCGAAATGAAAAACTGTTTTTT.

The rearrangement links TRBV9 to TRBJ1-2; 8 bases match TRBD1. CDR1 SGDLS and CDR2 YYNGEE come from the germline V gene. The CDR3 totals 15 residues. V lost 5 bases, J lost 2 bases, and 8 bases stayed unmatched. CDR3 DNA: TGTGCCAGCAGAGCCGGACAGGGAATAAACTATGGCTACACCTTC. It translates to CASRAGQGINYGYTF.

This chain's CDR3 is CAISGPGVIGNEQFF. CDR3 nucleotides: TGTGCCATCAGTGGGCCGGGGGTAATAGGCAATGAGCAGTTCTTC. The chain uses TRBV10-3 and TRBJ2-1, with D possibly being TRBD2 (6 bases). CDR3 size: 15 residues. Per the germline V gene, CDR1 is ENHRY and CDR2 is SYGVKD. The ends were cut back, 4 bases at V and 6 bases at J, with 16 bases in the middle.

The chain carries TRBV5-1 and TRBJ2-7; tentatively, D is TRBD1 (7 bases). This CDR3 has 15 residues. V dropped 3 bases and J dropped 7 bases, with 20 bases sitting between them. Germline lookup yields CDR1 SGHRS and CDR2 YFSETQ. In DNA, the CDR3 is TGCGCCAGCAGCTCCGGAATAGCGGAGGGACAGGAGCAGTACTTC. Its protein product is CASSSGIAEGQEQYF.

J is TRBJ2-1 and V is TRBV9, with 7 bases that match TRBD2. Per germline, CDR1 SGDLS and CDR2 YYNGEE. CDR3 size: 17 residues. The V and J ends lost 0 bases and 7 bases, in that order; junction bases with no gene match: 13. CDR3 residues: CASSVDQGGSGSNEQFF. The CDR3 DNA is TGTGCCAGCAGCGTAGACCAAGGCGGGAGTGGGAGTAATGAGCAGTTCTTC. The full variable domain, its missing parts supplied by reference TRBV9 and TRBJ2-1, is DSGVTQTPKHLITATGQRVTLRCSPRSGDLSVYWYQQSLDQGLQFLIQYYNGEERAKGNILERFSAQQFPDLHSELNLSSLELGDSALYFCASSVDQGGSGSNEQFFGPGTRLTVL.

This clone has a handful of counts. The rearrangement links TRBV4-2 to TRBJ2-7, with 10 bases lining up with TRBD1. CDR1 is LGHNA, CDR2 YNFKEQ, per germline. The CDR3 contains 15 residues. Trimming at V came to 2 bases and at J to 3 bases, leaving 4 bases not matched to a gene. The CDR3 DNA reads as TGTGCCAGCAGCCAATCCGGGACAGGGGTCTACGAGCAGTACTTC. This codes for CASSQSGTGVYEQYF.

The CDR3 DNA reads TGTGCCAGCAGCGTAGATTCGGGGGATCAGCCCCAGCATTTT. Its protein is CASSVDSGDQPQHF. This chain links TRBV9 with TRBJ1-5; D might be TRBD1 (5 bases). From germline, CDR1 is SGDLS and CDR2 YYNGEE. This CDR3 contains 14 residues. The V end was cut by 0 bases, the J end by 5 bases, with 9 bases between.

This clone showed up just once. The rearrangement links TRBV5-8 to TRBJ2-6; TRBD1 aligns across 10 bases. The J segment lost 2 bases and the V segment lost 4 bases, leaving 12 bases of the junction unmatched. The CDR3 runs 19 residues. Germline-derived CDR1 and CDR2 are SGHTS and YDEGEE. The chain's CDR3 is CASSRLVGTGATGANVLTF. CDR3 nucleotides: TGTGCCAGCAGCCGATTAGTGGGGACAGGGGCGACTGGGGCCAACGTCCTGACTTTC.

The chain employs TRBV13 and TRBJ1-6; 10 bases are shared with TRBD1. This CDR3 region has 17 residues. Per germline, CDR1 PRHDT and CDR2 FYEKMQ (reference sequence). J lost 7 bases, V lost 4 bases, and 10 bases had no gene match. In DNA, the CDR3 is TGTGCCAGCAGCTCGGAAGGGACAGGGGAAGGGAATTCACCCCTCCACTTT. Encoded protein: CASSSEGTGEGNSPLHF. Based on the CDR3 plus reference TRBV13 and TRBJ1-6, the full variable domain is AAGVIQSPRHLIKEKRETATLKCYPIPRHDTVYWYQQGPGQDPQFLISFYEKMQSDKGSIPDRFSAQQFSDYHSELNMSSLELGDSALYFCASSSEGTGEGNSPLHFGNGTRLTVT.

The chain links TRBV28 to TRBJ2-7; a weak D match, TRBD2 (6 bases). The V and J ends lost 8 bases and 2 bases respectively, with 13 bases between them. CDR3 length: 13 residues. The germline V gene encodes CDR1 MDHEN and CDR2 SYDVKM. The CDR3 region is CASWSAGTYEQYF. Written as DNA, the CDR3 is TGTGCCAGCTGGTCGGCGGGAACCTACGAGCAGTACTTC.

A single count supports this clone. The identical CDR3 is also encoded by other nucleotide sequences in the sample. The chain carries TRBV11-1 and TRBJ2-7, with 9 positions matching TRBD1. CDR3 length: 15 residues. Trimming cost V 1 base and J 0 bases; bases outside gene matches: 1. Germline V gene lookup returns CDR1 SGHAT and CDR2 FQDESV (reference sequence). The CDR3 sequence is CASSLDRGPSYEQYF. In DNA, the CDR3 is TGTGCCAGCAGCTTAGACAGGGGGCCCTCCTACGAGCAGTACTTC.

This clone was observed a single time. This chain uses TRBV11-2 with TRBJ2-2, with 7 bases identical to TRBD2. CDR3 length: 17 residues. Germline CDR1 is SGHAT and CDR2 is FQNNGV. J gave up 0 bases and V 2 bases, and 6 bases lay outside the gene matches. CDR3 DNA: TGTGCCAGCAGCTTACCAAGCGGGACTCCGAACACCGGGGAGCTGTTTTTT. As protein: CASSLPSGTPNTGELFF.

The V gene is TRBV11-2, the J gene TRBJ1-1; D ambiguous. Between the trimmed V and J ends, which lost 5 bases and 1 base, there was a span of 8 bases. The CDR3 is made up of 13 amino acids. Germline-derived CDR1 and CDR2 are SGHAT and FQNNGV. CDR3 sequence: CASSRYWNTEAFF. CDR3 sequence (DNA): TGTGCCAGCAGCCGGTACTGGAACACTGAAGCTTTCTTT.

The J gene is TRBJ1-5, the V gene TRBV30, with D possibly TRBD1 on 5 matching bases. Germline V gene lookup returns CDR1 GTSNPN and CDR2 SVGIG (reference sequence). Trimming stripped 8 bases from V and 2 bases from J, with 16 bases between. This CDR3 contains 14 residues. The CDR3 nucleotides read TGTGCCCTCGAGGAGGGGCGAGGCAATCAGCCCCAGCATTTT. The encoded protein is CALEEGRGNQPQHF.

V and J are TRBV6-1 and TRBJ2-1, with TRBD2 identical over 9 bases. Per germline, CDR1 MNHNS and CDR2 SASEGT. J was trimmed by 4 bases and V by 3 bases; bases with no gene match: 4. This CDR3 region has 15 residues. In DNA form, the CDR3 reads TGTGCCAGCAGTGAGGGACTAGCTGTATACAATGAGCAGTTCTTC. This sequence encodes CASSEGLAVYNEQFF.

This clone has only a few counts. The CDR3: CASSLGQSGGVLFF. DNA for the CDR3: TGTGCCAGCAGCCTGGGACAGAGCGGAGGTGTGCTGTTTTTT. V is TRBV7-9 and J is TRBJ1-4; 7 positions agree with TRBD1. The ends lost 5 bases at V and 14 bases at J; junction bases unmatched: 14. From germline, CDR1 is SEHNR and CDR2 FQNEAQ (reference sequence). The length of the CDR3 is 14 residues.

The rearrangement joins TRBV7-8 to TRBJ2-5; a weak D match, TRBD1 (6 bases). With 4 bases removed from V and 3 bases from J, the gap between germline ends came to 15 bases. There are 15 residues in the CDR3. The germline V gene encodes CDR1 SGHVS and CDR2 FQNEAQ. The CDR3 sequence: CASSSHDRTKETQYF. The CDR3 DNA is TGTGCCAGCAGCTCCCACGACAGGACAAAAGAGACCCAGTACTTC.